This paragraph reports one T cell receptor beta chain. TCRdb ran MiXCR on the RT-PCR reads and lists one entry per CDR3 protein. The sample records hundreds of thousands of distinct CDR3 sequences, 16% being singletons. The data derive from a study of patients and donors after allogeneic stem cell transplantation. The junction had 3 bases not matched to a gene; V was cut back by 4 bases and J by 2 bases. The CDR3 has 15 amino acids. Germline values: CDR1 SGHRS, CDR2 YFSETQ. The gene calls are TRBV5-1 and TRBJ2-7, with TRBD2 matching over 13 bases. The sample comprised blood, either unsorted or a sorted T cell fraction (not recorded which). The clonotype originates from a human donor who was either an allogeneic HSCT recipient or a stem cell or donor lymphocyte infusion donor (not recorded which). It is not recorded whose cells these are; they may come from a transplant donor. The CDR3 here is CASSGTSGRAYEQYF. CDR3 DNA: TGCGCCAGCAGCGGCACTAGCGGGAGGGCCTACGAGCAGTACTTC. Complete variable domain (other parts from reference TRBV5-1 and TRBJ2-7): KAGVTQTPRYLIKTRGQQVTLSCSPISGHRSVSWYQQTPGQGLQFLFEYFSETQRNKGNFPGRFSGRQFSNSRSEMNVSTLELGDSALYLCASSGTSGRAYEQYFGPGTRLTVT.